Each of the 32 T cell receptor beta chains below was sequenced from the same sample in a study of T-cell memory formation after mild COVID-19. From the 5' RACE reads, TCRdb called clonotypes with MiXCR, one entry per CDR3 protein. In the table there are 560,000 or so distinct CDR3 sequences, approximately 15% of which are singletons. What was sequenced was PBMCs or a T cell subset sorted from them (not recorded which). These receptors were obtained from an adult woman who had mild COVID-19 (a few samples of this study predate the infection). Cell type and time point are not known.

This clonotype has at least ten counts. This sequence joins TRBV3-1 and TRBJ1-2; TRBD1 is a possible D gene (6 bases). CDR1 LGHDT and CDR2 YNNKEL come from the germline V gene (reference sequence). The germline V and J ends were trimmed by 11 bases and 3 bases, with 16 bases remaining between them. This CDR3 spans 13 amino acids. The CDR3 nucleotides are TGTGCCTCGGGAAGGGGGACTCACTATGGCTACACCTTC. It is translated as CASGRGTHYGYTF.

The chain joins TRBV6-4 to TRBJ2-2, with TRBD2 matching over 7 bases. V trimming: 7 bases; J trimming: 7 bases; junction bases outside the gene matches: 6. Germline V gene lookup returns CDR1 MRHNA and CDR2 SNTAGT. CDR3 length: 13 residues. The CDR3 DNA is TGTGCCAGCACGTGGGAGGGCATCGGGGAGCTGTTTTTT. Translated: CASTWEGIGELFF.

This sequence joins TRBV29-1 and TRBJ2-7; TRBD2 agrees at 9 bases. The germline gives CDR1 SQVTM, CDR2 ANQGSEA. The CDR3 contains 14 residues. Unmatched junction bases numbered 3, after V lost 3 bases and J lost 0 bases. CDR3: CSVELAGTSYEQYF. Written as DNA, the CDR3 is TGCAGCGTTGAGCTAGCGGGGACCTCCTACGAGCAGTACTTC.

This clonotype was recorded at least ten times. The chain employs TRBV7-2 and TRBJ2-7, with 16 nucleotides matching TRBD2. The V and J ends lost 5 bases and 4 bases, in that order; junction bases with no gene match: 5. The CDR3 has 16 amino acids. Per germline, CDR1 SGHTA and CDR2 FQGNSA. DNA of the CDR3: TGTGCCAGCAGCGGGACTAGCGGGAGGGGACCTTACGAGCAGTACTTC. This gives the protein CASSGTSGRGPYEQYF. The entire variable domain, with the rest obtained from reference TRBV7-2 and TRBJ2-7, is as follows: GAGVSQSPSNKVTEKGKDVELRCDPISGHTALYWYRQSLGQGLEFLIYFQGNSAPDKSGLPSDRFSAERTGGSVSTLTIQRTQQEDSAVYLCASSGTSGRGPYEQYFGPGTRLTVT.

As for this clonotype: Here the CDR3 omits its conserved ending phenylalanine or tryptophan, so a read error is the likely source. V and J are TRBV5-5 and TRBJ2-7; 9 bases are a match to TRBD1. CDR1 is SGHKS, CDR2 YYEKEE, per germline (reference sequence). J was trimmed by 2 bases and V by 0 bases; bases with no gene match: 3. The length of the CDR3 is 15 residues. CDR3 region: CASSLVGQGAYEQYL. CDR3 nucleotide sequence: TGTGCCAGCAGCTTGGTGGGACAGGGAGCCTACGAGCAGTACTTG.

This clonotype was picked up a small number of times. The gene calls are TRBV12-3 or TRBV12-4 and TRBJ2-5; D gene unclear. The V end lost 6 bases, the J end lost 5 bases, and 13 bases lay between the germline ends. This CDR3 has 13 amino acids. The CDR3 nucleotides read TGTGCCAGCAGCCTGGGCGGTCATGAGACCCAGTACTTC. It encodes CASSLGGHETQYF.

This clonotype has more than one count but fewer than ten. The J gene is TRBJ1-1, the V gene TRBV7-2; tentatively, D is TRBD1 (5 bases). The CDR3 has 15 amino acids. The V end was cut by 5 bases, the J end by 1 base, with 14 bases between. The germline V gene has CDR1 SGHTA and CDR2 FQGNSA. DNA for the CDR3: TGTGCCAGCAGCCCCCGTCGAAGGGGGAACACTGAAGCTTTCTTT. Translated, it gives CASSPRRRGNTEAFF.

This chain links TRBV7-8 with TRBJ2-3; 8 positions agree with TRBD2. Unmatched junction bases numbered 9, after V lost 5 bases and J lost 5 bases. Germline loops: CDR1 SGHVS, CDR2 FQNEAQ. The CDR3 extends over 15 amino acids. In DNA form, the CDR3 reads TGTGCCAGCAGCCCAGCTGGGAGCGGGGGAGATACGCAGTATTTT. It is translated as CASSPAGSGGDTQYF.

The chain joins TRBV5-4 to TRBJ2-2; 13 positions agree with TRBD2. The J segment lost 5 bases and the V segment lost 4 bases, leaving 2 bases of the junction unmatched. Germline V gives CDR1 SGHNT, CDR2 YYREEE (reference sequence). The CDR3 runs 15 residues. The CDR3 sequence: CASSKTSGGTGELFF. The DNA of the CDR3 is TGTGCCAGCAGCAAGACTAGCGGGGGGACCGGGGAGCTGTTTTTT. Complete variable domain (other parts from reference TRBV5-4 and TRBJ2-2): ETGVTQSPTHLIKTRGQQVTLRCSSQSGHNTVSWYQQALGQGPQFIFQYYREEENGRGNFPPRFSGLQFPNYSSELNVNALELDDSALYLCASSKTSGGTGELFFGEGSRLTVL.

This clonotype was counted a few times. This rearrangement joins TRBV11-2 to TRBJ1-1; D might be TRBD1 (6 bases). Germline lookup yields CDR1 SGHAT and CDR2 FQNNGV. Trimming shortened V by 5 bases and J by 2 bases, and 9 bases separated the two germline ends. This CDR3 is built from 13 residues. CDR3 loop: CASSKQGNTEAFF. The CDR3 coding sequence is TGTGCCAGCAGCAAACAGGGAAACACTGAAGCTTTCTTT.

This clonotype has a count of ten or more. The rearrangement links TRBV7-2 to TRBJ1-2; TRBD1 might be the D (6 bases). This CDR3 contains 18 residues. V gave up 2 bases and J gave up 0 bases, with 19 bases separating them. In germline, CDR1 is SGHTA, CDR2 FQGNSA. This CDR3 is CASSLSPGTKKANYGYTF. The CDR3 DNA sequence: TGTGCCAGCAGCTTAAGCCCCGGGACAAAGAAGGCTAACTATGGCTACACCTTC.

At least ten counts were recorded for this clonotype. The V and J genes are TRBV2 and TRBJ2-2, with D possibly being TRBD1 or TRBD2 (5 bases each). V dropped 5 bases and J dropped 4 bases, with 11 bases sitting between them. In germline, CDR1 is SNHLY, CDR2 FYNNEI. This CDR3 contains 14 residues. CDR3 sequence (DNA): TGTGCCAGCAGTTATGAGAGGGGCACCGGGGAGCTGTTTTTT. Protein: CASSYERGTGELFF.

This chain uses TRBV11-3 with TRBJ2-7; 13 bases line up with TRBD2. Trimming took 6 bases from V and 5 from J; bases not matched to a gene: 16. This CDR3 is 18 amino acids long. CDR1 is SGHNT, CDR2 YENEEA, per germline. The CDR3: CASSPPGLAGFLAHEQYF. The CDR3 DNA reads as TGTGCCAGCAGTCCACCGGGACTAGCGGGGTTTCTCGCCCACGAGCAGTACTTC. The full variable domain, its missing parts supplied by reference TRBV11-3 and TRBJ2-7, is EAGVVQSPRYKIIEKKQPVAFWCNPISGHNTLYWYLQNLGQGPELLIRYENEEAVDDSQLPKDRFSAERLKGVDSTLKIQPAELGDSAVYLCASSPPGLAGFLAHEQYFGPGTRLTVT.

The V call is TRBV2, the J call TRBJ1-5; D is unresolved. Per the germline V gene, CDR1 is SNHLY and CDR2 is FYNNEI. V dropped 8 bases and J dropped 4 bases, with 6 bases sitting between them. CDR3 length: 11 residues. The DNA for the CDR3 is TGTGCCAGCGCAAGTAATCAGCCCCAGCATTTT. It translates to CASASNQPQHF.

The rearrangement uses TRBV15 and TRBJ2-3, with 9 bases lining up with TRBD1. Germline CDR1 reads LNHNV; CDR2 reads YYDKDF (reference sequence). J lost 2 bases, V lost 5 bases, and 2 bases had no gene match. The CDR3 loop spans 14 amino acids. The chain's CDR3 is CATSWDRATDTQYF. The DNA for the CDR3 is TGTGCCACCAGCTGGGACAGGGCCACAGATACGCAGTATTTT. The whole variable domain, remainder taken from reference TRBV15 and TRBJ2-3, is DAMVIQNPRYQVTQFGKPVTLSCSQTLNHNVMYWYQQKSSQAPKLLFHYYDKDFNNEADTPDNFQSRRPNTSFCFLDIRSPGLGDTAMYLCATSWDRATDTQYFGPGTRLTVL.

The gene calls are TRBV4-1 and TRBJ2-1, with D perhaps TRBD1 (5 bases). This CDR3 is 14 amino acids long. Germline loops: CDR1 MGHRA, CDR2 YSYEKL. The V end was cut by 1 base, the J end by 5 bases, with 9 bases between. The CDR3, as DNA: TGCGCCAGCAGCCAAGGGGGCGAAGACAATGAGCAGTTCTTC. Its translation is CASSQGGEDNEQFF.

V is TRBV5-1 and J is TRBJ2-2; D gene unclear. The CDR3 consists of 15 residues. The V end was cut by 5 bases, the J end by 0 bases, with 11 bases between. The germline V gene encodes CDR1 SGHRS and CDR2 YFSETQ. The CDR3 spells CASRFGSPNTGELFF. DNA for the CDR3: TGCGCCAGCAGGTTTGGCAGCCCGAACACCGGGGAGCTGTTTTTT.

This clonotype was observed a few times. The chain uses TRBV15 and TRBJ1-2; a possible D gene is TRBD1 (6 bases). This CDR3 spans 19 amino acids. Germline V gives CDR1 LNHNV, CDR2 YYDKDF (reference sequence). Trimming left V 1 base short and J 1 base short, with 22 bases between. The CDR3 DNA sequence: TGTGCCACCAGCAGAGTTGGGCCGGGACACGTCGTGGGTAACTATGGCTACACCTTC. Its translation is CATSRVGPGHVVGNYGYTF.

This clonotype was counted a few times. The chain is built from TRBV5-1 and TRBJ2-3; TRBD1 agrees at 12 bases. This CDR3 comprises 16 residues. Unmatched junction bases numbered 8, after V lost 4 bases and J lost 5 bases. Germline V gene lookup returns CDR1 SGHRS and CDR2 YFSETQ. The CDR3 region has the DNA TGCGCCAGCAGCCTACTAGGGACAGGGGGCTTAGATACGCAGTATTTT. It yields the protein CASSLLGTGGLDTQYF. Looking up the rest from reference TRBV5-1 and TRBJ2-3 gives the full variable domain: KAGVTQTPRYLIKTRGQQVTLSCSPISGHRSVSWYQQTPGQGLQFLFEYFSETQRNKGNFPGRFSGRQFSNSRSEMNVSTLELGDSALYLCASSLLGTGGLDTQYFGPGTRLTVL.

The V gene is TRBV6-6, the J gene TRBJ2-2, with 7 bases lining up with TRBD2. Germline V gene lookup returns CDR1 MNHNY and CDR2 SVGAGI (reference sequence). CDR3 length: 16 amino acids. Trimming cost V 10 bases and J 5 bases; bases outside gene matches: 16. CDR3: CATRDHSGPGTGELFF. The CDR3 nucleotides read TGTGCCACTAGGGATCATAGCGGGCCAGGGACCGGGGAGCTGTTTTTT.

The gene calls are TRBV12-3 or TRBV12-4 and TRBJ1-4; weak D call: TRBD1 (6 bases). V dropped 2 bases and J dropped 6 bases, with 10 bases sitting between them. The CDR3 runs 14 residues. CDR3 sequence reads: CASSLHREDEKLFF. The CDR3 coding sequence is TGTGCCAGCAGTTTACACAGGGAAGATGAAAAACTGTTTTTT.

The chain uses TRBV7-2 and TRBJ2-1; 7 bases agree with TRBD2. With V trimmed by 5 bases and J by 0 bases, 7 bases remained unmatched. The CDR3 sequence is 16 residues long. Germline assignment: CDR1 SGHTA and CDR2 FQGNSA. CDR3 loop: CASSQYRGDSYNEQFF. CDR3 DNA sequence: TGTGCCAGCAGCCAATATCGGGGGGACTCCTACAATGAGCAGTTCTTC.

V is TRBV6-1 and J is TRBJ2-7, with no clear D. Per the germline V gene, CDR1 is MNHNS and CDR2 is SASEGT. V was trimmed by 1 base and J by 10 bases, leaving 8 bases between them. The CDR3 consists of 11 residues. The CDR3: CASSEGSHQYF. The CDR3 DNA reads TGTGCCAGCAGTGAAGGGTCCCATCAGTACTTC.

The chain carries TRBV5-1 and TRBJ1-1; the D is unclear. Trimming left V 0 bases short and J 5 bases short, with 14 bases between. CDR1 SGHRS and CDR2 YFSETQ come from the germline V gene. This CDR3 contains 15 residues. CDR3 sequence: CASSLVAKSGTEAFF. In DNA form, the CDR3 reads TGCGCCAGCAGCTTGGTGGCTAAAAGTGGGACTGAAGCTTTCTTT. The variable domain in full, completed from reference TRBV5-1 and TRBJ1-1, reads KAGVTQTPRYLIKTRGQQVTLSCSPISGHRSVSWYQQTPGQGLQFLFEYFSETQRNKGNFPGRFSGRQFSNSRSEMNVSTLELGDSALYLCASSLVAKSGTEAFFGQGTRLTVV.

CDR3 residues: CASSQETAGGLQETQYF. CDR3 in DNA: TGTGCCAGCAGCCAAGAGACGGCGGGGGGACTTCAAGAGACCCAGTACTTC. The rearrangement joins TRBV3-1 to TRBJ2-5; TRBD2 matches at 8 bases. Unmatched junction bases numbered 8, after V lost 0 bases and J lost 2 bases. The germline gives CDR1 LGHDT, CDR2 YNNKEL (reference sequence). The CDR3 contains 17 residues.

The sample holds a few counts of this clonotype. CDR3 amino acids: CASRRLAGAYEQYF. The CDR3 DNA is TGTGCCAGCAGGCGACTAGCGGGGGCCTACGAGCAGTACTTC. This chain joins TRBV27 and TRBJ2-7; 12 positions agree with TRBD2. V lost 6 bases and J lost 2; bases outside the gene matches: 2. CDR3 length: 14 residues. Germline V gene sequence: CDR1 MNHEY, CDR2 SMNVEV (reference sequence).

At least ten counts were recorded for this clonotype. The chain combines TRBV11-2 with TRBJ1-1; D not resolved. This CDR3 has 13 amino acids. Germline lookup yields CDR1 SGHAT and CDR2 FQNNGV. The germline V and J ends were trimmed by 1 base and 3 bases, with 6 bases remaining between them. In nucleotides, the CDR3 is TGTGCCAGCAGCTTAGCGGGGTACACTGAAGCTTTCTTT. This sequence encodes CASSLAGYTEAFF.

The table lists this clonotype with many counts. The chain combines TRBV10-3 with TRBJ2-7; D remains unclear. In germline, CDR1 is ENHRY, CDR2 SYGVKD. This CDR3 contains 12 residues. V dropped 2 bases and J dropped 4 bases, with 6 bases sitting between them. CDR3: CAISEPSYEQYF. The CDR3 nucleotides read TGTGCCATCAGTGAGCCGAGTTACGAGCAGTACTTC.

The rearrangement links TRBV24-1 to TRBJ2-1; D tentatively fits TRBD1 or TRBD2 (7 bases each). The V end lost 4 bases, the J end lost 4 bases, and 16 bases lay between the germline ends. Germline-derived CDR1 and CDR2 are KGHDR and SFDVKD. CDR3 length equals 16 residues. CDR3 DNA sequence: TGTGCCACCAGTGAACCCAGGGGGGGGGCTTACAATGAGCAGTTCTTC. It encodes CATSEPRGGAYNEQFF.

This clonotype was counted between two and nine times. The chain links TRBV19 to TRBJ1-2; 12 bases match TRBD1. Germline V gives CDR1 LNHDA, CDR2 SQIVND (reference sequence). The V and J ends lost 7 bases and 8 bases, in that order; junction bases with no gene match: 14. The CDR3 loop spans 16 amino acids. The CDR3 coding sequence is TGTGCCAGTATCCATGAGGGGACAGGGGGCGGAGGAGGCTACACCTTC. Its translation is CASIHEGTGGGGGYTF.

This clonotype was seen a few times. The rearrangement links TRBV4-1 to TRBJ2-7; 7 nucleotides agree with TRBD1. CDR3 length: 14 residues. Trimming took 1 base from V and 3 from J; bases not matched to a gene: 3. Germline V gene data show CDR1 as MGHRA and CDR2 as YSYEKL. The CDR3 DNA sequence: TGCGCCAGCAGCCAAGGGGACAGACACTACGAGCAGTACTTC. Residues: CASSQGDRHYEQYF.

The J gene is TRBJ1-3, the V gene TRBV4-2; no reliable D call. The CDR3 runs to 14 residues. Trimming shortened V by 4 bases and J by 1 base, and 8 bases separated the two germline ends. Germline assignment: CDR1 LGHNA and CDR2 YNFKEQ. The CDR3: CASSPTVSGNTIYF. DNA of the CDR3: TGTGCCAGCAGCCCTACAGTGTCTGGAAACACCATATATTTT.